This is a list of T cell receptor beta chains from one sample in a study of cytomegalovirus exposure and HLA in healthy donors. Measured with immunoSEQ multiplex PCR; TCRdb has only the in-frame clones, and not every one. The sample holds fewer than 250,000 clones, 75% to 85% seen once. The source material was PBMCs. The receptors were sampled from a girl aged 5 to 17 in good health and CMV-seronegative. The CDR3 runs from the conserved cysteine through the conserved F or W. D genes are given only for firm matches. Size is omitted from some rows. Given values are once, few, many or a class for expanded clones.

v_call: TRBV25-1; d_call: TRBD1; j_call: TRBJ2-2; clone_size: .; cdr3_nt: TGTGCCAGCAGTGTCATCGAGGGGGCGATCGGGGAGCTGTTTTTT; cdr3_aa: CASSVIEGAIGELFF
v_call: TRBV27; d_call: TRBD1; j_call: TRBJ2-7; clone_size: once; cdr3_nt: TGTGCCAGCAGTTTGGTGGGACAGGGTTGGTTCGAGCAGTACTTC; cdr3_aa: CASSLVGQGWFEQYF
v_call: TRBV2; d_call: .; j_call: TRBJ2-3; clone_size: .; cdr3_nt: TGTGCCAGCAGTAATGGAGGTCAAGGCACAGATACGCAGTATTTT; cdr3_aa: CASSNGGQGTDTQYF
v_call: TRBV6-4; d_call: TRBD2; j_call: TRBJ2-3; clone_size: .; cdr3_nt: TGTGCCAGCAGCCAGACTAGCGGGAGTGCAGATACGCAGTATTTT; cdr3_aa: CASSQTSGSADTQYF
v_call: TRBV9; d_call: .; j_call: TRBJ1-5; clone_size: once; cdr3_nt: TGTGCCAGCAGCGTATCGACCTGGGGGCAGAGCAATCAGCCCCAGCATTTT; cdr3_aa: CASSVSTWGQSNQPQHF
v_call: TRBV7-2; d_call: TRBD1; j_call: TRBJ1-3; clone_size: .; cdr3_nt: TGTGCCAGCAGACGTATCCCGGGACAGGGGGTGGGAAACACCATATATTTT; cdr3_aa: CASRRIPGQGVGNTIYF
v_call: TRBV10-2; d_call: .; j_call: TRBJ2-7; clone_size: .; cdr3_nt: TGCGCCAGCATGGATGGACTGGGGAACTCCTACGAGCAGTACTTC; cdr3_aa: CASMDGLGNSYEQYF
v_call: TRBV11-2; d_call: TRBD2; j_call: TRBJ2-1; clone_size: .; cdr3_nt: TGTGCCAGCAGCTTAGCCGGAGGCGGGGGCAATGAGCAGTTCTTC; cdr3_aa: CASSLAGGGGNEQFF
v_call: TRBV5-4; d_call: .; j_call: TRBJ2-7; clone_size: .; cdr3_nt: TGTGCCAGCAGCTCTGCCACAGGGTCGTTTGGCGAGCAGTACTTC; cdr3_aa: CASSSATGSFGEQYF
v_call: TRBV27; d_call: TRBD1; j_call: TRBJ2-2; clone_size: .; cdr3_nt: TGTGCCAGCAGTAGACAGGGGGCTCGCACCGGGGAGCTGTTTTTT; cdr3_aa: CASSRQGARTGELFF
v_call: TRBV19; d_call: .; j_call: TRBJ2-7; clone_size: .; cdr3_nt: TGTGCCAGTAGTATAAGGGGACTCTCCTACGAGCAGTACTTC; cdr3_aa: CASSIRGLSYEQYF
v_call: TRBV28; d_call: TRBD1; j_call: TRBJ1-1; clone_size: .; cdr3_nt: TGTGCCAGCAGTCGCCGGGACAGGGTTGTACGTACTGAAGCTTTCTTT; cdr3_aa: CASSRRDRVVRTEAFF
v_call: TRBV12-5; d_call: TRBD2; j_call: TRBJ2-2; clone_size: once; cdr3_nt: TGTGCTAGTGGTTTTTTTGCGAGCGGGGGGCCGAATTTAGCACCCGGGGAGCTGTTTTTT; cdr3_aa: CASGFFASGGPNLAPGELFF
v_call: TRBV12-5; d_call: .; j_call: TRBJ2-7; clone_size: .; cdr3_nt: TGTGCTAGTGGTTTGGAGGAGGCCGGGCAGTACTTC; cdr3_aa: CASGLEEAGQYF
v_call: TRBV28; d_call: TRBD1; j_call: TRBJ2-6; clone_size: few; cdr3_nt: TGTGCCAGCAGCGCTTTTGACAGGGGGGCCCTCGGGGCCAACGTCCTGACTTTC; cdr3_aa: CASSAFDRGALGANVLTF
v_call: TRBV7-9; d_call: TRBD1; j_call: TRBJ1-2; clone_size: few; cdr3_nt: TGTGCCAGCAGCTCCGGGACAGGGGACTATGGCTACACCTTC; cdr3_aa: CASSSGTGDYGYTF